The 7 T cell receptor beta chains presented below share a single source sample, sequenced in a study of T cell repertoires in aging, cancer and after chemotherapy. A mixed TRB-A/B primer pool amplified rearranged TRB by multiplex touch-down PCR. Each CDR3 protein gets one entry after TCRdb re-called the multiplex PCR reads with MiXCR. The data contain about 6,400 distinct CDR3 sequences, 21% of them singletons. Amplification of TCR beta used genomic DNA extracted from peripheral blood. Sequencing was done on a sample of blood. The source is a human donor with a blood cancer.

This clonotype was seen a handful of times. J is TRBJ1-6 and V is TRBV27; perhaps TRBD1 as D (6 bases). V lost 5 bases and J lost 4, with 12 bases in between. The germline CDR1 and CDR2 sequences are MNHEY and SMNVEV (reference sequence). This CDR3 comprises 15 residues. As DNA, the CDR3 is TGTGCCAGCAGTCCGGGGACATATTATAATTCACCCCTCCACTTT. This encodes CASSPGTYYNSPLHF.

By sample fraction, this clonotype is medium-sized. The chain uses TRBV7-9 and TRBJ2-5; 7 bases map to TRBD1. Unmatched junction bases numbered 11, after V lost 4 bases and J lost 6 bases. The CDR3 covers 15 residues. Germline V gene data show CDR1 as SEHNR and CDR2 as FQNEAQ (reference sequence). CDR3 region: CASSSLLDREQTQYF. The CDR3 nucleotides are TGTGCCAGCAGCTCCCTTCTAGACAGGGAGCAGACCCAGTACTTC.

This chain uses TRBV20-1 with TRBJ2-7; no clear D gene. With 0 bases removed from V and 3 bases from J, the gap between germline ends came to 12 bases. The CDR3 is 14 amino acids. CDR1 DFQATT and CDR2 SNEGSKA come from the germline V gene (reference sequence). The CDR3 sequence: CSARDWLADYEQYF. In nucleotides, the CDR3 is TGCAGTGCTAGAGATTGGCTGGCGGACTACGAGCAGTACTTC.

This clonotype qualifies as medium-sized (0.01 to 0.1%). The chain carries TRBV19 and TRBJ1-3; a possible D gene is TRBD1 (6 bases). Trimming pared 7 bases from V and 1 base from J, leaving 11 bases between. This CDR3 has 14 residues. Germline loops: CDR1 LNHDA, CDR2 SQIVND (reference sequence). The CDR3 sequence: CASTRGGSGNTIYF. CDR3 in DNA: TGTGCCAGTACCCGAGGGGGGTCTGGAAACACCATATATTTT.

This clonotype has more than one count but fewer than ten. The chain combines TRBV5-4 with TRBJ2-5, with no clear D. Between the trimmed V and J ends, which lost 4 bases and 11 bases, there was a span of 24 bases. The CDR3 is made up of 15 amino acids. Germline V gene data show CDR1 as SGHNT and CDR2 as YYREEE (reference sequence). The CDR3 nucleotides are TGTGCCAGCAGCCCCACCCGCCAGGCGTACAATGAGCAGTACTTC. Protein product: CASSPTRQAYNEQYF.

In this sample, this clonotype is medium-sized. V is TRBV12-3 or TRBV12-4 and J is TRBJ2-1; 7 positions match TRBD2. This CDR3 region has 16 residues. The ends lost 3 bases at V and 6 bases at J; junction bases unmatched: 11. The CDR3 loop is CASSFTPGGFANEQFF. The CDR3 region has the DNA TGTGCCAGCAGTTTTACCCCGGGGGGATTCGCCAATGAGCAGTTCTTC.

This clonotype was counted between two and nine times. The chain joins TRBV5-1 to TRBJ2-2, with D maybe TRBD2 (7 bases). Germline CDR1 is SGHRS and CDR2 is YFSETQ. The germline V and J ends were trimmed by 4 bases and 4 bases, with 20 bases remaining between them. This CDR3 region has 17 residues. The chain's CDR3 is CASSPTPTGGGTGELFF. CDR3 in DNA: TGCGCCAGCAGCCCTACCCCGACAGGCGGGGGCACCGGGGAGCTGTTTTTT.